The 23 T cell receptor beta chains listed next were all sequenced from one sample in a study of identifying expanded T cells in peripheral blood. Generated by immunoSEQ multiplex PCR, the TCRdb table keeps only in-frame clones and is missing some. This sample has fewer than 85,000 clones, with around 89% found just once. The sequenced sample consisted of blood. The receptors derive from a person aged 18 to 69 in good health.

The chain carries TRBV25-1 and TRBJ2-5; D might be TRBD1 or TRBD2, each matching 5 bases. V shed 3 bases and J shed 5 bases, with 19 bases lying between them. The CDR3 is 16 amino acids. From germline, CDR1 is MGHDK and CDR2 SYGVNS. The CDR3 is CASSDSDGTARETQYF. The CDR3 DNA reads TGTGCCAGCAGTGACTCTGACGGGACCGCCCGGGAGACCCAGTACTTC.

The CDR3: CASSSNVRDYEQYF. The CDR3 DNA reads as TGTGCCAGCAGCTCGAACGTTCGAGATTACGAGCAGTACTTC. The rearrangement uses TRBV7-9 and TRBJ2-7, with D uncertain. The length of the CDR3 is 14 residues. V lost 4 bases and J lost 4, with 14 bases in between. From germline, CDR1 is SEHNR and CDR2 FQNEAQ (reference sequence).

Comments on this clone: At the DNA level, this CDR3 is encoded by other sequences in the same sample as well. The V and J genes are TRBV4-3 and TRBJ2-1; D ambiguous. CDR1 and CDR2 (germline): LGHNA, YSLEER. Trimming removed 1 base from V and 1 base from J, with 2 bases in between. The CDR3 has 13 residues. The CDR3 loop is CASSQGSYNEQFF. The CDR3 coding sequence is TGCGCCAGCAGCCAAGGTTCCTACAATGAGCAGTTCTTC.

V is TRBV30 and J is TRBJ1-2; unclear D gene. The germline CDR1 and CDR2 sequences are GTSNPN and SVGIG (reference sequence). V was cut by 2 bases and J by 2 bases, with 6 bases left in between. This CDR3 spans 12 amino acids. The CDR3 region is CAWSKANYGYTF. In DNA, the CDR3 is TGTGCCTGGAGTAAAGCGAACTATGGCTACACCTTC.

This chain connects TRBV5-4 to TRBJ1-2; TRBD1 aligns across 8 bases. V trimming: 0 bases; J trimming: 6 bases; junction bases outside the gene matches: 7. This CDR3 contains 15 residues. Germline V CDR1 and CDR2: SGHNT, YYREEE (reference sequence). CDR3: CASSLALQGGDGYTF. CDR3 nucleotides: TGTGCCAGCAGCTTGGCCTTACAGGGGGGGGATGGCTACACCTTC.

This chain connects TRBV7-8 to TRBJ2-7; D not certain. This CDR3 comprises 17 residues. Trimming shortened V by 5 bases and J by 1 base, and 21 bases separated the two germline ends. CDR1 is SGHVS, CDR2 FQNEAQ, per germline. CDR3 bases: TGTGCCAGCAGCCAAGATCGGGCCTCAATAGGTTCCTACGAGCAGTACTTC. Translating it yields CASSQDRASIGSYEQYF.

The chain joins TRBV19 to TRBJ1-1; D not resolved. There are 13 residues in the CDR3. Germline CDR1 reads LNHDA; CDR2 reads SQIVND (reference sequence). The V gene lost 8 bases and the J gene lost 3 bases, with 13 bases spanning the gap. CDR3 in amino acids: CASSWAPDTEAFF. The DNA for the CDR3 is TGTGCCAGTTCGTGGGCTCCGGACACTGAAGCTTTCTTT.

The chain is built from TRBV9 and TRBJ2-1; 14 positions agree with TRBD2. CDR3 length: 18 amino acids. V shed 6 bases and J 0 bases; nucleotides not matched to a gene: 8. Germline loops: CDR1 SGDLS, CDR2 YYNGEE. CDR3 nucleotide sequence: TGTGCCAGCACCGCAACCGGGACTAGCGGGAGCTCCTACAATGAGCAGTTCTTC. Amino acids: CASTATGTSGSSYNEQFF.

The chain links TRBV5-6 to TRBJ2-3; no definite D call. This CDR3 has 13 residues. CDR1 SGHDT and CDR2 YYEEEE come from the germline V gene. The V gene lost 0 bases and the J gene lost 6 bases, with 8 bases spanning the gap. The CDR3 region has the DNA TGTGCCAGCAGCTTGGGGGCAAGTGATACGCAGTATTTT. Translated, it gives CASSLGASDTQYF. Together with reference TRBV5-6 and TRBJ2-3, the CDR3 gives the full variable domain: DAGVTQSPTHLIKTRGQQVTLRCSPKSGHDTVSWYQQALGQGPQFIFQYYEEEERQRGNFPDRFSGHQFPNYSSELNVNALLLGDSALYLCASSLGASDTQYFGPGTRLTVL.

The chain joins TRBV6-1 to TRBJ2-5; weak D call: TRBD2 (5 bases). The V gene's germline CDR1 is MNHNS and CDR2 SASEGT. Trimming pared 2 bases from V and 6 bases from J, leaving 13 bases between. The CDR3 extends over 14 amino acids. The CDR3 DNA reads TGTGCCAGCAGTGAAACAGATAGAGGGCAGACCCAGTACTTC. It is translated as CASSETDRGQTQYF.

The genes are TRBV9 and TRBJ1-1; D gene ambiguous. V shed 3 bases and J shed 1 base, with 7 bases lying between them. Germline loops: CDR1 SGDLS, CDR2 YYNGEE. The CDR3 length is 13 residues. The CDR3 DNA reads TGTGCCAGCAGCGCCGCAGCGAACACTGAAGCTTTCTTT. Protein product: CASSAAANTEAFF.

This clone was seen only a few times. The chain has TRBV30 and TRBJ1-1; D is ambiguous. Germline V gene data show CDR1 as GTSNPN and CDR2 as SVGIG (reference sequence). CDR3 length: 12 amino acids. Trimming took off 5 bases at V and 0 bases at J, with 7 bases between the two ends. The CDR3 here is CAWLRLNTEAFF. The CDR3 DNA is TGTGCCTGGCTACGGCTGAACACTGAAGCTTTCTTT.

CDR3 protein: CASGFLGTEAFF. In nucleotides, the CDR3 is TGTGCTAGTGGTTTTTTGGGGACTGAAGCTTTCTTT. The rearrangement uses TRBV12-5 and TRBJ1-1; D remains ambiguous. The germline V and J ends were trimmed by 3 bases and 5 bases, with 7 bases remaining between them. The CDR3 runs 12 residues. CDR1 and CDR2 from the germline V gene are LGHNT and FRNRAP.

This chain connects TRBV18 to TRBJ1-3; D gene ambiguous. The germline V gene encodes CDR1 KGHSH and CDR2 LQKENI. Trimming cost V 1 base and J 0 bases, with 7 bases left between them. CDR3 length: 15 amino acids. CDR3 region: CASSPQHHSGNTIYF. In nucleotides, the CDR3 is TGTGCCAGCTCACCACAGCACCACTCTGGAAACACCATATATTTT.

Concerning this clone: Distinct nucleotide sequences in the sample also encode this CDR3. V usage is TRBV11-2 and J usage is TRBJ2-7; D is uncertain. The CDR3 runs 11 residues. CDR1 and CDR2 from the germline V gene are SGHAT and FQNNGV. V dropped 5 bases and J dropped 2 bases, with 4 bases sitting between them. For the CDR3, the DNA is TGTGCCAGCAGCCTCACCTACGAGCAGTACTTC. Encoded protein: CASSLTYEQYF.

The chain couples TRBV9 to TRBJ2-3, with D possibly matching TRBD2 (7 bases). Between the trimmed V and J ends, which lost 4 bases and 4 bases, there was a span of 19 bases. This CDR3 comprises 16 residues. CDR1 is SGDLS, CDR2 YYNGEE, per germline. The CDR3 is CASSRRGAGRPDTQYF. The CDR3 nucleotides read TGTGCCAGCAGCCGCCGGGGGGCGGGACGCCCAGATACGCAGTATTTT.

This chain links TRBV14 with TRBJ1-1; 7 bases are a match to TRBD1. The ends lost 1 base at V and 4 bases at J; junction bases unmatched: 6. The CDR3 length is 15 residues. CDR1 is SGHDN, CDR2 FVKESK, per germline. This CDR3 is CASSQVAGGSTEAFF. CDR3 nucleotides: TGTGCCAGCAGCCAAGTTGCAGGGGGATCCACTGAAGCTTTCTTT. The variable domain in full, with the rest retrieved from reference TRBV14 and TRBJ1-1, is EAGVTQFPSHSVIEKGQTVTLRCDPISGHDNLYWYRRVMGKEIKFLLHFVKESKQDESGMPNNRFLAERTGGTYSTLKVQPAELEDSGVYFCASSQVAGGSTEAFFGQGTRLTVV.

The V gene is TRBV11-2, the J gene TRBJ2-1; D ambiguous. The germline CDR1 and CDR2 sequences are SGHAT and FQNNGV. The CDR3 length is 13 residues. V was pared by 4 bases and J by 9 bases, with 13 bases between. The CDR3 DNA reads as TGTGCCAGCAGCTCACCCCCTCGCAGTGAGCAGTTCTTC. Its protein is CASSSPPRSEQFF.

V is TRBV21-1 and J is TRBJ2-6; TRBD1 was called by the table and not checked on the DNA. TRBV21-1 has pseudogene status. The CDR3 consists of 18 residues. CDR3 loop: CASSKDTQPGSGANVLTF. CDR3 in DNA: TGTGCCAGCAGCAAAGACACACAGCCCGGCTCTGGGGCCAACGTCCTGACTTTC.

This rearrangement joins TRBV19 to TRBJ1-1; no clear D. The CDR3 extends over 12 amino acids. Germline CDR1 is LNHDA and CDR2 is SQIVND (reference sequence). Trimming cost V 1 base and J 7 bases, with 7 bases left between them. In DNA, the CDR3 is TGTGCCAGTAGTATAGGGAGGAGTGAAGCTTTCTTT. This gives the protein CASSIGRSEAFF.

The V and J genes are TRBV7-9 and TRBJ2-5; perhaps TRBD2 as D (6 bases). The DNA end lines up better with TRBJ2-7; the J call may be wrong. The CDR3 runs to 13 residues. CDR1 SEHNR and CDR2 FQNEAQ come from the germline V gene (reference sequence). The DNA of the CDR3 is TGTGCCAGCAGCTTGAGTGGGGGAGGCGAGCAGTACTTC. Its protein is CASSLSGGGEQYF.

This clone was counted only a few times. This chain joins TRBV7-2 and TRBJ2-7; 7 bases align to TRBD1. Germline assignment: CDR1 SGHTA and CDR2 FQGNSA. The J segment lost 3 bases and the V segment lost 5 bases, leaving 7 bases of the junction unmatched. This CDR3 is 14 amino acids long. The CDR3 loop reads CASSARWDSYEQYF. In DNA, the CDR3 is TGTGCCAGCAGCGCAAGATGGGACAGCTACGAGCAGTACTTC.

The V call is TRBV7-2, the J call TRBJ2-1; 13 nucleotides agree with TRBD2. Germline-derived CDR1 and CDR2 are SGHTA and FQGNSA. The CDR3 runs to 15 residues. Germline trimming cut 5 bases from V and 8 bases from J; bases unmatched to any gene: 6. The CDR3 nucleotides read TGTGCCAGCAGCATGGGACTAGCGGGATTCGATGAGCAGTTCTTC. Residues: CASSMGLAGFDEQFF. The complete variable domain, with remaining parts taken from reference TRBV7-2 and TRBJ2-1, reads GAGVSQSPSNKVTEKGKDVELRCDPISGHTALYWYRQSLGQGLEFLIYFQGNSAPDKSGLPSDRFSAERTGGSVSTLTIQRTQQEDSAVYLCASSMGLAGFDEQFFGPGTRLTVL.